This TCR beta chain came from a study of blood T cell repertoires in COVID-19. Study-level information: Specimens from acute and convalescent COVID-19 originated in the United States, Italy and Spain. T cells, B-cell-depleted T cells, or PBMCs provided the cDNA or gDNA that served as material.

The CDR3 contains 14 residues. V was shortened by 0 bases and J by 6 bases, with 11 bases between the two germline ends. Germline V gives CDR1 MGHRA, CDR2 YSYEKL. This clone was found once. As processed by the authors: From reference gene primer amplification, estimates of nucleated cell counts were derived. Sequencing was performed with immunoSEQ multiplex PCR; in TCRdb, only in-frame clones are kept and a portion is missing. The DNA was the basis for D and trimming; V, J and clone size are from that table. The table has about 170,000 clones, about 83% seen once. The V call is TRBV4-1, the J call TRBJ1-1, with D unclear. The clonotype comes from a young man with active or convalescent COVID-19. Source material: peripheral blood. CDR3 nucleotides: TGCGCCAGCAGCCAAGATTTAACGGGAGCTGAAGCTTTCTTT. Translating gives CASSQDLTGAEAFF.